Listed below are T cell receptor beta chains from one sample, sequenced in a study of blood T cells in healthy people across ages. In TCRdb, the 5' RACE reads were re-called with MiXCR into one record per CDR3 protein. The profile shows 750,000 to 1,000,000 distinct CDR3 sequences, about 27% of them singletons. This same sample was also part of a study on T cells of mothers and their children.

Sequencing input: blood. These receptors were collected from a woman aged 40 to 50 in good health. Each CDR3 is given with its conserved first and last residue. The D gene is left open where the match is weak. Size values are once, few and many counts, or a class for expanded clones, and some rows have none.

clone_size,j_call,v_call,d_call,cdr3_nt,cdr3_aa
.,TRBJ1-5,TRBV12-3/TRBV12-4,.,TGTGCCAGCAGTCCCCGCCGAACACCCTATAGCAATCAGCCCCAGCATTTT,CASSPRRTPYSNQPQHF
few,TRBJ2-5,TRBV12-3/TRBV12-4,.,TGTGCCAGCAGTCCGTCCAGGGGGGGCACGGAGACCCAGTACTTC,CASSPSRGGTETQYF
many,TRBJ2-3,TRBV5-1,TRBD1,TGCGCCAGCAGCTCGGACAGGGTGTCAGATACGCAGTATTTT,CASSSDRVSDTQYF
.,TRBJ2-3,TRBV5-1,.,TGCGCCAGCAGCTTAAACACCCACACAGATACGCAGTATTTT,CASSLNTHTDTQYF
.,TRBJ1-1,TRBV7-9,.,TGTGCCAGCAGCTTTGTAGGACGTGGGCCAGAATGGGGTCCCTACACTGAAGCTTTCTTT,CASSFVGRGPEWGPYTEAFF
.,TRBJ2-5,TRBV7-2,.,TGTGCCAGCAGCACGGGACTGTCAAGAGAGACCCAGTACTTC,CASSTGLSRETQYF
.,TRBJ2-5,TRBV7-7,.,TGTGCCAGCAGCTCGCCCACCCTGGGGGAAGAGGAGACCCAGTACTTC,CASSSPTLGEEETQYF
.,TRBJ1-5,TRBV24-1,TRBD1,TGTGCCACCAGTGATGGGGACAGGAATCAGCCCCAGCATTTT,CATSDGDRNQPQHF
few,TRBJ1-1,TRBV7-9,.,TGTGCCAGCAGCCCCCCGGAGACAGGGAACACTGAAGCTTTCTTT,CASSPPETGNTEAFF
many,TRBJ2-7,TRBV7-9,TRBD2,TGTGCCAGCAGCTTAGCCGGGGGGGCGAGGTACGAGCAGTACTTC,CASSLAGGARYEQYF
few,TRBJ2-1,TRBV28,TRBD2,TGTGCCAGCAATAGCGGGGGGGGTTACAATGAGCAGTTCTTC,CASNSGGGYNEQFF
few,TRBJ2-5,TRBV7-3,TRBD2,TGTGCCAGCGAACAGAGCGGGGGGGAAGAGACCCAGTACTTC,CASEQSGGEETQYF